Presented here are 7 T cell receptor beta chains from one specimen sequenced in a study of somatic mutations in cytotoxic T cells in rheumatoid arthritis. Sequenced by immunoSEQ multiplex PCR; TCRdb stores in-frame clones only, minus some. Among about 10,000 clones listed, about 84% were seen once. Sequenced input: CD8+ T cells sorted from blood. These receptors all stem from an adult with rheumatoid arthritis.

V is TRBV4-3 and J is TRBJ2-7, with D possibly TRBD1 on 5 matching bases. The CDR3 is 11 amino acids. Germline-derived CDR1 and CDR2 are LGHNA and YSLEER. Trimming pared 9 bases from V and 5 bases from J, leaving 11 bases between. The CDR3 bases are TGCGCCAGTGGGGCGAGAGACGAGCAGTACTTC. This encodes CASGARDEQYF.

This rearrangement joins TRBV5-6 to TRBJ2-7; 7 bases line up with TRBD1. The ends lost 4 bases at V and 5 bases at J; junction bases unmatched: 9. Looked up from germline, CDR1 is SGHDT and CDR2 is YYEEEE. The CDR3 has 14 amino acids. The DNA of the CDR3 is TGTGCCAGCAGCCCCCCCGGGACAGTCGACGAGCAGTACTTC. Translation: CASSPPGTVDEQYF.

This clone is a singleton in its sample. DNA of the CDR3: TGCAGCGTTGTGGGCCCTGGGCCCCACTATGGCTACACCTTC. Residues: CSVVGPGPHYGYTF. The chain carries TRBV29-1 and TRBJ1-2; no clear D gene. CDR1 is SQVTM and CDR2 is ANQGSEA in the germline V gene. The CDR3 sequence is 14 residues long. V lost 4 bases to trimming and J lost 3 bases, with 15 bases between them.

This clone came up once. The rearrangement joins TRBV28 to TRBJ1-5; unclear D gene. CDR3 size: 16 residues. Trimming removed 4 bases at V and 1 base at J, with 14 bases between. Per the germline V gene, CDR1 is MDHEN and CDR2 is SYDVKM. CDR3 loop: CASSYMPGRSNQPQHF. CDR3 DNA: TGTGCCAGCAGTTATATGCCGGGGAGAAGCAATCAGCCCCAGCATTTT. Drawing the rest from reference TRBV28 and TRBJ1-5, the complete variable domain is DVKVTQSSRYLVKRTGEKVFLECVQDMDHENMFWYRQDPGLGLRLIYFSYDVKMKEKGDIPEGYSVSREKKERFSLILESASTNQTSMYLCASSYMPGRSNQPQHFGDGTRLSIL.

The chain employs TRBV7-9 and TRBJ1-2, with TRBD1 as a possible D gene (6 bases). CDR3 length: 16 amino acids. The germline gives CDR1 SEHNR, CDR2 FQNEAQ (reference sequence). V was cut by 3 bases and J by 0 bases, with 14 bases left in between. The CDR3 loop is CASSFVQTGSNYGYTF. Here the CDR3 DNA reads TGTGCCAGCAGCTTCGTACAGACAGGCTCTAACTATGGCTACACCTTC.

V gene TRBV19 combines with J gene TRBJ2-7, with D unresolved. The V end was cut by 0 bases, the J end by 3 bases, with 12 bases between. Germline CDR1 LNHDA, CDR2 SQIVND (reference sequence). CDR3 length: 15 amino acids. CDR3 bases: TGTGCCAGTAGTATAGAGGCAGGATCAATCTACGAGCAGTACTTC. Its translation is CASSIEAGSIYEQYF. Using reference TRBV19 and TRBJ2-7 for the parts outside the CDR3, the full variable domain is DGGITQSPKYLFRKEGQNVTLSCEQNLNHDAMYWYRQDPGQGLRLIYYSQIVNDFQKGDIAEGYSVSREKKESFPLTVTSAQKNPTAFYLCASSIEAGSIYEQYFGPGTRLTVT.

The rearrangement joins TRBV18 to TRBJ1-1; 8 bases match TRBD1. Germline V lookup: CDR1 KGHSH, CDR2 LQKENI. J was trimmed by 5 bases and V by 6 bases; bases with no gene match: 8. This CDR3 region has 14 residues. The CDR3 is CASSPDRGGTEAFF. In DNA, the CDR3 is TGTGCCAGCTCGCCAGACAGGGGAGGGACTGAAGCTTTCTTT.